The 8 T cell receptor beta chains reported below all come from one sample, sequenced in a study of T-cell reconstitution after alpha-beta-depleted transplantation in children. Preparation of the TCRbeta library involved a method that used unique molecular identifiers. TCRdb independently ran MiXCR on the PCR reads; one entry per CDR3 protein. The sample comprises 440,000 or so distinct CDR3 sequences, about 45% of which are singletons, and under 30% rests with the top ten. The sequences come from PBMCs, collected before TCRalphabeta/CD19-depleted stem cell transplant. The receptors were sampled from a girl aged 2-10 years with aplastic anemia, due to receive a stem cell transplant.

This clonotype was counted between two and nine times. The rearrangement joins TRBV25-1 to TRBJ2-7; 7 nucleotides agree with TRBD1. The CDR3 spans 15 residues. Germline CDR1 MGHDK, CDR2 SYGVNS. The J segment lost 5 bases and the V segment lost 6 bases, leaving 13 bases of the junction unmatched. The CDR3 sequence: CASSQRDSKPNEQYF. As DNA, the CDR3 is TGTGCCAGCAGCCAGAGGGACAGCAAGCCTAACGAGCAGTACTTC.

Many counts were recorded for this clonotype. V and J are TRBV5-1 and TRBJ1-1; a possible D gene is TRBD1 (5 bases). Germline values: CDR1 SGHRS, CDR2 YFSETQ. This CDR3 is 15 amino acids long. Trimming left V 1 base short and J 4 bases short, with 14 bases between. As DNA, the CDR3 is TGCGCCAGCAGCTTGACGGCAGGGAGCTTCACTGAAGCTTTCTTT. Residues: CASSLTAGSFTEAFF.

The table lists this clonotype with many counts. J is TRBJ2-1 and V is TRBV7-7, with 10 bases aligning to TRBD1. Germline-derived CDR1 and CDR2 are SSHAT and FNYEAQ (reference sequence). Trimming took 5 bases from V and 2 from J; bases not matched to a gene: 9. The CDR3 sequence is 17 residues long. CDR3 nucleotide sequence: TGTGCCAGCAGCGCCCGGACCGGGACAGGGGCCTACAATGAGCAGTTCTTC. This encodes CASSARTGTGAYNEQFF. Filled out from reference TRBV7-7 and TRBJ2-1, the complete variable domain reads GAGVSQSPRYKVTKRGQDVTLRCDPISSHATLYWYQQALGQGPEFLTYFNYEAQPDKSGLPSDRFSAERPEGSISTLTIQRTEQRDSAMYRCASSARTGTGAYNEQFFGPGTRLTVL.

The rearrangement links TRBV12-3 or TRBV12-4 to TRBJ2-1; 13 bases fit TRBD2. CDR3 length: 14 amino acids. The V segment lost 5 bases and the J segment 9 bases; nucleotides outside the gene matches: 4. CDR3 sequence reads: CASSPTSGRSEQFF. The CDR3 nucleotides read TGTGCCAGCAGTCCGACTAGCGGGAGGTCTGAGCAGTTCTTC.

The chain couples TRBV28 to TRBJ2-2; the D gene is possibly TRBD2 (7 bases). Germline V gene sequence: CDR1 MDHEN, CDR2 SYDVKM. Trimming stripped 7 bases from V and 4 bases from J, with 19 bases between. The CDR3 has 16 residues. Here the CDR3 DNA reads TGTGCCAGCAAACCTAAAGGGGGGGCGAGCACCGGGGAGCTGTTTTTT. It is translated as CASKPKGGASTGELFF. Supplemented by reference TRBV28 and TRBJ2-2, the full variable domain reads DVKVTQSSRYLVKRTGEKVFLECVQDMDHENMFWYRQDPGLGLRLIYFSYDVKMKEKGDIPEGYSVSREKKERFSLILESASTNQTSMYLCASKPKGGASTGELFFGEGSRLTVL.

V usage is TRBV12-3 or TRBV12-4 and J usage is TRBJ2-1; 14 bases are shared with TRBD2. This CDR3 spans 16 amino acids. V dropped 5 bases and J dropped 6; count of bases not matched to a gene: 6. The CDR3 region is CASSGGTSGRINEQFF. The CDR3 DNA reads TGTGCCAGCAGTGGCGGGACTAGCGGGAGAATCAATGAGCAGTTCTTC.

The CDR3 is CSAPSGLAGDAYEQYF. In DNA, the CDR3 is TGCAGTGCTCCTTCGGGACTAGCGGGAGACGCGTACGAGCAGTACTTC. V gene TRBV20-1 combines with J gene TRBJ2-7, with 14 bases fitting TRBD2. J gave up 4 bases and V 5 bases, and 10 bases lay outside the gene matches. This CDR3 is 16 amino acids long. Looked up from germline, CDR1 is DFQATT and CDR2 is SNEGSKA (reference sequence).

The genes are TRBV7-9 and TRBJ2-3, with D tentatively TRBD1 (6 bases). Germline V CDR1 and CDR2: SEHNR, FQNEAQ (reference sequence). V was trimmed by 5 bases and J by 0 bases, leaving 15 bases between them. This CDR3 region has 16 residues. The CDR3 coding sequence is TGTGCCAGCAGCGGAATGGGGGCCGCTAGCACAGATACGCAGTATTTT. Its translation is CASSGMGAASTDTQYF.